These 5 T cell receptor beta chains were sequenced from one sample in a study of CD8+ T cells in alopecia areata. The sequencing template was cDNA reverse transcribed from extracted RNA. Here immunoSEQ multiplex PCR was the method, and the copy in TCRdb shows in-frame clones only, minus some. The table lists about 64,000 clones, about half of them singletons. The treatment here: oral pan-JAK inhibitor, 5-10 mg twice daily. The material was CD8+ T cells sorted from blood, obtained around week 36, from a patient treated with tofacitinib. The receptors stem from a human donor with alopecia areata.

The chain carries TRBV7-9 and TRBJ2-7; TRBD2 might be the D (6 bases). The germline CDR1 and CDR2 sequences are SEHNR and FQNEAQ (reference sequence). CDR3 length: 12 amino acids. V lost 3 bases and J lost 9, with 12 bases in between. The CDR3 spells CASSLMERAQYF. The CDR3 DNA is TGTGCCAGCAGCTTGATGGAGCGGGCGCAGTACTTC.

This chain connects TRBV28 to TRBJ2-7, with D unclear. CDR3 length equals 12 residues. Trimming took off 2 bases at V and 6 bases at J, with 8 bases between the two ends. Germline V gene lookup returns CDR1 MDHEN and CDR2 SYDVKM. The CDR3 protein is CASSLLPTEQYF. The CDR3 region has the DNA TGTGCCAGCAGTTTACTACCTACCGAGCAGTACTTC.

The chain couples TRBV29-1 to TRBJ2-1; possible D gene TRBD2, 5 bases. Germline V lookup: CDR1 SQVTM, CDR2 ANQGSEA. The CDR3 loop spans 13 amino acids. V was shortened by 0 bases and J by 8 bases, with 11 bases between the two germline ends. The chain's CDR3 is CSVEEGSGDEQFF. DNA for the CDR3: TGCAGCGTTGAAGAAGGAAGCGGCGATGAGCAGTTCTTC.

Written as DNA, the CDR3 is TGTGCCAGCAGTTTGGGGGGTCCCTACAATGAGCAGTTCTTC. Amino acids: CASSLGGPYNEQFF. The V call is TRBV28, the J call TRBJ2-1; possible D gene TRBD2, 6 bases. The CDR3 runs to 14 residues. Trimming shortened V by 3 bases and J by 2 bases, and 8 bases separated the two germline ends. Germline assignment: CDR1 MDHEN and CDR2 SYDVKM.

J is TRBJ1-2 and V is TRBV27; D call uncertain. The length of the CDR3 is 14 residues. Trimming took off 6 bases at V and 4 bases at J, with 15 bases between the two ends. Germline loops: CDR1 MNHEY, CDR2 SMNVEV (reference sequence). The CDR3 spells CASSPRGRTYGYTF. CDR3 DNA: TGTGCCAGCAGCCCGCGAGGGCGCACCTATGGCTACACCTTC.